Listed here is a single TCR beta chain. Its antigen is unknown. The data belong to a study of STAT3 mutations in large granular lymphocyte leukemia. Findings and limits, study-wide: Every T-cell large granular lymphocyte leukemia patient had at least one immunodominant TCR beta clonotype.

Assay: immunoSEQ multiplex PCR; the TCRdb copy retains only in-frame clones and omits some. The sample yields around 3,700 clones, around 74% seen once. The CDR3 is 15 amino acids. From germline, CDR1 is MNHEY and CDR2 SMNVEV (reference sequence). The junction had 7 bases not matched to a gene; V was cut back by 5 bases and J by 1 base. This rearrangement joins TRBV27 to TRBJ1-1; 7 bases are a match to TRBD1. The receptor's source is a man aged 60 to 69 with T-cell large granular lymphocyte leukemia. Some clones in this sample may be carry-over from other donors' samples. The sequenced sample consisted of peripheral blood mononuclear cells. The CDR3 loop is CASSPQQGWNTEAFF. The CDR3 DNA is TGTGCCAGCAGTCCACAACAGGGGTGGAACACTGAAGCTTTCTTT.